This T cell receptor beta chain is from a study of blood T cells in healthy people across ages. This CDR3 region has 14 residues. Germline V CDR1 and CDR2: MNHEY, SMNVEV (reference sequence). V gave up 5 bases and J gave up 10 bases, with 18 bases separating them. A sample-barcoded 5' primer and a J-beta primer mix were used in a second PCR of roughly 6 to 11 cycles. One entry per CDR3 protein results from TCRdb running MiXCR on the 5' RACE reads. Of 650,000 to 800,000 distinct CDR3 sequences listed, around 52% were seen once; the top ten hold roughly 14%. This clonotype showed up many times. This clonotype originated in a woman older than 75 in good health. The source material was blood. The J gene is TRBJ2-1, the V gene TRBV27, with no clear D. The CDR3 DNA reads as TGTGCCAGCAGTCCAAACCCCGGAAGCTGGGAGCAGTTCTTC. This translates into CASSPNPGSWEQFF.